The 25 T cell receptor beta chains below all came from one sample that was sequenced in a study of patients and donors after allogeneic stem cell transplantation. A single record per CDR3 protein comes from TCRdb applying MiXCR to the RT-PCR reads. The data hold approximately 170,000 distinct CDR3 sequences, with around 28% observed a single time. The specimen sequenced was blood, either unsorted or a sorted T cell fraction (not recorded which). The receptors shown here come from a human donor who was either an allogeneic HSCT recipient or a stem cell or donor lymphocyte infusion donor (not recorded which). It is not recorded whose cells these are; they may come from a transplant donor.

The chain has TRBV6-2 or TRBV6-3 and TRBJ1-3, with a tentative D call TRBD1 (6 bases). Trimming stripped 7 bases from V and 5 bases from J, with 15 bases between. Germline lookup yields CDR1 MNHEY and CDR2 SVGEGT. The CDR3 spans 14 residues. The chain's CDR3 is CASTPSGGRNTIYF. For the CDR3, the DNA is TGTGCCAGCACCCCGTCCGGGGGCCGAAACACCATATATTTT.

There are a few counts of this clonotype. One end of the junction does not line up with germline, which may come from a read error. V gene TRBV7-7 combines with J gene TRBJ2-1; D call uncertain. Germline CDR1 SSHAT, CDR2 FNYEAQ (reference sequence). CDR3 size: 15 residues. CDR3 sequence: CASSFAVSSYNEQFF. Here the CDR3 DNA reads TGTGCTAGCAGCTTTGCGGTTAGCTCCTACAATGAGCAGTTCTTC.

This clonotype has a handful of counts. The V call is TRBV7-8, the J call TRBJ1-5, with 9 nucleotides matching TRBD1. CDR1 SGHVS and CDR2 FQNEAQ come from the germline V gene. V shed 1 base, J shed 0 bases, and the junction held 4 bases outside the gene matches. The CDR3 is made up of 17 amino acids. CDR3 protein: CASSLEGQGDSNQPQHF. CDR3 nucleotides: TGTGCCAGCAGCTTAGAGGGACAGGGAGATAGCAATCAGCCCCAGCATTTT.

This clonotype appeared a few times. The CDR3 coding sequence is TGTGCCAGCAGCTTCGGCTATTACAATGAGCAGTTCTTC. It yields the protein CASSFGYYNEQFF. This chain uses TRBV7-3 with TRBJ2-1, with no clear D. In germline, CDR1 is SGHTA, CDR2 FQGTGA. CDR3 size: 13 residues. V dropped 3 bases and J dropped 4 bases, with 7 bases sitting between them.

This rearrangement joins TRBV24-1 to TRBJ2-1; D gene unclear. The germline gives CDR1 KGHDR, CDR2 SFDVKD. V shed 6 bases and J shed 3 bases, with 5 bases lying between them. The CDR3 is 12 residues long. CDR3: CATSMGYNEQFF. CDR3 nucleotide sequence: TGTGCCACCAGTATGGGCTACAATGAGCAGTTCTTC.

This clonotype was recorded at least ten times. The CDR3 reads CATYSMTSNQPQHF. The CDR3 nucleotides read TGTGCCACTTACTCCATGACTAGCAATCAGCCCCAGCATTTT. The rearrangement uses TRBV28 and TRBJ1-5; D uncertain. This CDR3 has 14 residues. Germline V gives CDR1 MDHEN, CDR2 SYDVKM. The V gene lost 10 bases and the J gene lost 0 bases, with 13 bases spanning the gap.

The CDR3 DNA sequence: TGTGCCAGCAGTTTGGGAGGGCGCGGGCCCCAGCATTTT. Amino acids: CASSLGGRGPQHF. The chain links TRBV12-3 or TRBV12-4 to TRBJ1-5; D is unclear. The CDR3 has 13 amino acids. V shed 3 bases and J shed 9 bases, with 12 bases lying between them.

The chain employs TRBV7-8 and TRBJ2-3; 8 nucleotides agree with TRBD2. Germline V gives CDR1 SGHVS, CDR2 FQNEAQ. The V and J ends lost 2 bases and 0 bases, in that order; junction bases with no gene match: 7. The CDR3 runs to 17 residues. Here the CDR3 reads CASSLRGSGESTDTQYF. CDR3 coding DNA: TGTGCCAGCAGCTTACGAGGTAGCGGGGAAAGCACAGATACGCAGTATTTT.

The chain couples TRBV11-1 to TRBJ2-7, with D uncertain. V lost 3 bases, J lost 2 bases, and 5 bases lay in between. CDR1 is SGHAT and CDR2 is FQDESV in the germline V gene (reference sequence). This CDR3 has 12 amino acids. CDR3 in DNA: TGTGCCAGCAGCTTTCAGGCCTACGAGCAGTACTTC. The encoded protein is CASSFQAYEQYF.

The chain has TRBV7-9 and TRBJ2-5; D is possibly TRBD1 (6 bases). CDR1 is SEHNR and CDR2 is FQNEAQ in the germline V gene (reference sequence). The V gene lost 9 bases and the J gene lost 2 bases, with 13 bases spanning the gap. The CDR3 extends over 13 amino acids. The CDR3 nucleotides are TGTGCCAGTTTCCGGGACATGCAAGAGACCCAGTACTTC. This gives the protein CASFRDMQETQYF.

This clonotype appeared a few times. The chain couples TRBV5-1 to TRBJ2-4, with D unresolved. The germline V gene encodes CDR1 SGHRS and CDR2 YFSETQ. The CDR3 length is 13 residues. Trimming cost V 0 bases and J 13 bases, with 14 bases left between them. This CDR3 is CASSLDPKTLQYF. In DNA form, the CDR3 reads TGCGCCAGCAGCTTGGACCCCAAGACGCTCCAGTACTTC.

This clonotype was detected a few times. The chain has TRBV7-9 and TRBJ1-4, with D uncertain. The CDR3 runs to 16 residues. The V end lost 5 bases, the J end lost 0 bases, and 13 bases lay between the germline ends. Germline loops: CDR1 SEHNR, CDR2 FQNEAQ (reference sequence). The CDR3 bases are TGTGCCAGCAGCCCCCATACTACCGCAACTAATGAAAAACTGTTTTTT. Its translation is CASSPHTTATNEKLFF.

This chain uses TRBV18 with TRBJ1-1; no reliable D call. The ends were cut back, 3 bases at V and 1 base at J, with 6 bases in the middle. Germline CDR1 and CDR2: KGHSH and LQKENI. The CDR3 covers 13 residues. Here the CDR3 DNA reads TGTGCCAGCTCACCCGTGGGGAACACTGAAGCTTTCTTT. It is translated as CASSPVGNTEAFF.

The sample holds a few counts of this clonotype. V usage is TRBV7-8 and J usage is TRBJ2-3; the match to TRBD2 covers 7 bases. In germline, CDR1 is SGHVS, CDR2 FQNEAQ. Trimming took 1 base from V and 1 from J; bases not matched to a gene: 2. This CDR3 spans 15 amino acids. CDR3 bases: TGTGCCAGCAGCTTAGGTGGGAGGGGCACAGATACGCAGTATTTT. Amino acids: CASSLGGRGTDTQYF.

The CDR3 sequence is CAWSKGNTIYF. The CDR3 bases are TGTGCCTGGAGCAAGGGAAACACCATATATTTT. The V gene is TRBV30, the J gene TRBJ1-3; D remains ambiguous. V was cut by 3 bases and J by 4 bases, with 4 bases left in between. Germline V CDR1 and CDR2: GTSNPN, SVGIG (reference sequence). The CDR3 sequence is 11 residues long.

The chain carries TRBV9 and TRBJ2-1, with D uncertain. V lost 1 base, J lost 7 bases, and 9 bases lay in between. The CDR3 sequence is 13 residues long. The germline gives CDR1 SGDLS, CDR2 YYNGEE. CDR3 in amino acids: CASSVSPGNEQFF. For the CDR3, the DNA is TGTGCCAGCAGCGTAAGCCCCGGGAATGAGCAGTTCTTC.

The genes are TRBV28 and TRBJ1-1; D is unclear. From germline, CDR1 is MDHEN and CDR2 SYDVKM. Trimming left V 10 bases short and J 0 bases short, with 9 bases between. This CDR3 is built from 12 residues. The DNA of the CDR3 is TGTGCCATCGCAAGGATGAACACTGAAGCTTTCTTT. This translates into CAIARMNTEAFF.

The V gene is TRBV6-2 or TRBV6-3, the J gene TRBJ1-1; D uncertain. V lost 5 bases, J lost 1 base, and 11 bases lay in between. The CDR3 spans 14 residues. CDR1 MNHEY and CDR2 SVGEGT come from the germline V gene. The CDR3 protein is CASSPVGRNTEAFF. Written as DNA, the CDR3 is TGTGCCAGCAGTCCTGTAGGACGGAACACTGAAGCTTTCTTT.

The chain joins TRBV30 to TRBJ2-2; D is ambiguous. The V end lost 5 bases, the J end lost 1 base, and 8 bases lay between the germline ends. The CDR3 covers 13 residues. Germline V gene data show CDR1 as GTSNPN and CDR2 as SVGIG (reference sequence). Here the CDR3 DNA reads TGTGCCTGGGATGCGCTGAACACCGGGGAGCTGTTTTTT. It is translated as CAWDALNTGELFF.

This clonotype appeared a few times. The V call is TRBV6-2 or TRBV6-3, the J call TRBJ1-2; D gene ambiguous. V lost 6 bases to trimming and J lost 4 bases, with 6 bases between them. Looked up from germline, CDR1 is MNHEY and CDR2 is SVGEGT. The CDR3 is 11 residues long. This CDR3 reads CASSHVYGYTF. The CDR3 region has the DNA TGTGCCAGCAGCCACGTCTATGGCTACACCTTC.

In this sample, this clonotype turned up a few times. The chain employs TRBV21-1 and TRBJ1-2. TRBV21-1 is noted as a pseudogene. The CDR3 length is 16 residues. The CDR3 here is CASSKARRGGLWSYTF. DNA for the CDR3: TGTGCCAGCAGCAAAGCGCGGAGGGGTGGTCTATGGAGCTACACCTTC.

With regard to this clonotype: A read error may produce the germline difference seen at one junction end. The chain has TRBV5-1 and TRBJ2-3; 7 positions match TRBD1. From germline, CDR1 is SGHRS and CDR2 YFSETQ. This CDR3 has 15 residues. In DNA, the CDR3 is TGCGCCGGCAGCAAGGGACAGCTCAGCACAGATACGCAGTATTTT. This sequence encodes CAGSKGQLSTDTQYF.

This clonotype was seen repeatedly, ten times or more. The V gene is TRBV28, the J gene TRBJ1-5, with TRBD1 as a possible D gene (5 bases). This CDR3 region has 13 residues. The germline V and J ends were trimmed by 6 bases and 10 bases, with 16 bases remaining between them. Germline-derived CDR1 and CDR2 are MDHEN and SYDVKM. CDR3 in DNA: TGTGCCAGCAGGATACAGGATAGAGCTCCCCAGCATTTT. Its translation is CASRIQDRAPQHF.

The chain employs TRBV18 and TRBJ2-1; 7 positions agree with TRBD1. The CDR3 consists of 15 residues. V lost 3 bases and J lost 5; bases outside the gene matches: 7. Per germline, CDR1 KGHSH and CDR2 LQKENI. CDR3: CASSPFGTAHNEQFF. The CDR3 coding sequence is TGTGCCAGCTCACCCTTCGGGACAGCTCACAATGAGCAGTTCTTC.

The chain recombines TRBV20-1 with TRBJ2-4, with D hard to call. Per germline, CDR1 DFQATT and CDR2 SNEGSKA (reference sequence). This CDR3 contains 15 residues. With 0 bases removed from V and 0 bases from J, the gap between germline ends came to 9 bases. DNA for the CDR3: TGCAGTGCTAGAGATGACCCCCTAGCCAAAAACATTCAGTACTTC. It translates to CSARDDPLAKNIQYF.